The rows below give T cell receptor beta chains drawn from one sample of a study of T-cell memory formation after mild COVID-19. In TCRdb, the 5' RACE reads were re-called with MiXCR into one record per CDR3 protein. The data contain around 300,000 distinct CDR3 sequences, approximately 19% of them seen just once; the ten biggest clones take up roughly 21%. Sequences were obtained from PBMCs or a T cell subset sorted from them (not recorded which). These receptor sequences come from a man aged 18 to 30 who had mild COVID-19 (a few samples of this study predate the infection). Cell type and time point are not known. Each CDR3 is given with its conserved first and last residue. A D gene is named only where the DNA matches it firmly. Clone sizes are given selectively: once, few, many, or a class where the clone is expanded.

TRBV12-3/TRBV12-4	TRBJ1-5	TRBD1	NA	CASSKGQGYISNQPQHF	TGTGCCAGCAGTAAGGGACAGGGATACATTAGCAATCAGCCCCAGCATTTT
TRBV29-1	TRBJ1-2	NA	few	CSASDMHYGYTF	TGCAGCGCCTCTGACATGCACTATGGCTACACCTTC
TRBV6-5	TRBJ1-5	NA	many	CASSYSSNQPQHF	TGTGCCAGCAGTTACTCGAGTAATCAGCCCCAGCATTTT
TRBV5-4	TRBJ2-5	TRBD2	NA	CASSLITSGQETQYF	TGTGCCAGCAGCTTGATAACTAGCGGTCAAGAGACCCAGTACTTC
TRBV5-1	TRBJ1-1	NA	many	CASSLGGVNTEAFF	TGTGCCAGCAGCTTAGGCGGGGTGAACACTGAAGCTTTCTTT
TRBV12-3/TRBV12-4	TRBJ1-2	NA	few	CASSAGPTYGYTF	TGTGCCAGCAGCGCCGGGCCTACTTATGGCTACACCTTC
TRBV7-9	TRBJ2-1	NA	once	CASSSSSGSYNEQFF	TGTGCCAGCAGCAGTAGCTCGGGCTCCTACAATGAGCAGTTCTTC
TRBV5-6	TRBJ1-5	NA	NA	CASSLHTTLGEPQHF	TGTGCCAGCAGCTTGCATACAACCCTCGGGGAGCCCCAGCATTTT
TRBV12-3/TRBV12-4	TRBJ2-5	NA	many	CASRLDSLEETQYF	TGTGCCAGCAGGTTAGACTCCTTGGAAGAGACCCAGTACTTC
TRBV24-1	TRBJ2-3	TRBD2	few	CATSGWGGSGTDTQYF	TGTGCCACCAGTGGCTGGGGAGGGAGCGGCACAGATACGCAGTATTTT
TRBV4-3	TRBJ2-7	NA	NA	CASSQDRNLPTYEQYF	TGCGCCAGCAGCCAAGATAGGAACCTTCCCACCTACGAGCAGTACTTC
TRBV20-1	TRBJ1-6	NA	few	CSAGEGSYNSPLHF	TGCAGTGCGGGGGAGGGCTCCTATAATTCACCCCTCCACTTT
TRBV6-6	TRBJ1-2	NA	few	CASSYEGDNYGYTF	TGTGCCAGCAGTTACGAAGGGGACAACTATGGCTACACCTTC
TRBV5-1	TRBJ2-5	NA	NA	CASSFRVAGTQYF	TGCGCCAGCAGCTTCCGGGTTGCGGGGACCCAGTACTTC
TRBV3-1	TRBJ1-4	TRBD1	few	CASSRLSGTANEKLFF	TGTGCCAGCAGCCGATTATCCGGGACAGCTAATGAAAAACTGTTTTTT
TRBV4-3	TRBJ2-3	NA	few	CASSQVVPQALTDTQYF	TGCGCCAGCAGCCAAGTTGTTCCACAGGCACTCACAGATACGCAGTATTTT
TRBV4-2	TRBJ1-5	NA	NA	CASSQAYDSNQPQHF	TGTGCCAGCAGCCAAGCCTATGATAGCAATCAGCCCCAGCATTTT
TRBV6-2/TRBV6-3	TRBJ2-1	NA	NA	CASSYWRAQKTVF	TGTGCCAGCAGTTACTGGCGGGCTCAGAAGACGGTCTTC
TRBV7-8	TRBJ2-7	TRBD1	few	CASSGRDRVTYEQYF	TGTGCCAGCAGCGGCCGGGACAGGGTCACATACGAGCAGTACTTC
TRBV6-2/TRBV6-3	TRBJ1-2	NA	NA	CASSYLGRDGYTF	TGTGCCAGCAGTTACCTTGGGAGGGATGGCTACACCTTC
TRBV12-3/TRBV12-4	TRBJ2-1	TRBD1	few	CASTEVPGGADNEQFF	TGTGCCAGCACCGAAGTCCCAGGGGGCGCAGACAATGAGCAGTTCTTC
TRBV29-1	TRBJ2-3	TRBD1	few	CSVAAQGADTQYF	TGCAGCGTTGCCGCCCAGGGGGCAGATACGCAGTATTTT
TRBV28	TRBJ1-1	NA	NA	CASSSYSGTAQPEAFF	TGTGCCAGCAGTTCATACTCCGGGACGGCACAACCCGAAGCTTTCTTT
TRBV7-2	TRBJ1-2	NA	NA	CASSLGPFRQDSYGYTF	TGTGCCAGCAGCTTAGGCCCCTTCAGGCAAGATTCCTATGGCTACACCTTC
TRBV5-6	TRBJ2-2	NA	NA	CASSGDPLLNTGELFF	TGTGCCAGCTCCGGGGATCCGCTCCTTAACACCGGGGAGCTGTTTTTT
TRBV7-6	TRBJ2-7	NA	few	CASSLQEAYEQYF	TGTGCCAGCAGCTTGCAGGAGGCCTACGAGCAGTACTTC
TRBV6-2/TRBV6-3	TRBJ2-3	NA	few	CASSYSPSGLANTDTQYF	TGTGCCAGCAGTTACAGCCCGTCGGGGCTAGCGAACACAGATACGCAGTATTTT
TRBV6-5	TRBJ1-6	NA	NA	CASSYSTRSPLHF	TGTGCCAGCAGTTACTCGACTCGTTCACCCCTCCACTTT
TRBV9	TRBJ2-2	TRBD2	few	CASSVGSGGHTGELFF	TGTGCCAGCAGCGTAGGCAGCGGGGGGCACACCGGGGAGCTGTTTTTT
TRBV7-9	TRBJ2-7	NA	few	CASSLAATGNEQYF	TGTGCCAGCAGCTTAGCAGCGACAGGAAACGAGCAGTACTTC
TRBV5-1	TRBJ2-5	NA	few	CASSLAGGFGTSQETQYF	TGCGCCAGCAGCTTGGCCGGAGGGTTCGGGACGAGTCAAGAGACCCAGTACTTC
TRBV9	TRBJ2-7	TRBD1	NA	CASSVGDRDLEQYF	TGTGCCAGCAGCGTAGGGGACAGGGATTTAGAGCAGTACTTC
TRBV7-2	TRBJ2-1	TRBD2	many	CASTLGGRGDNEQFF	TGTGCCAGCACCCTGGGGGGGCGGGGGGACAATGAGCAGTTCTTC
TRBV4-3	TRBJ1-5	NA	NA	CASSQATDQPQHF	TGCGCCAGCAGCCAGGCGACAGATCAGCCCCAGCATTTT
TRBV5-1	TRBJ2-5	NA	NA	CASSPKALHQETQYF	TGCGCCAGCAGCCCTAAGGCCTTACACCAAGAGACCCAGTACTTC
TRBV6-1	TRBJ2-7	NA	few	CASSERAYEQYF	TGTGCCAGCAGTGAACGAGCCTACGAGCAGTACTTC
TRBV7-8	TRBJ2-3	TRBD1	NA	CASSLEGQGSTDTQYF	TGTGCCAGCAGCTTAGAGGGACAGGGGTCCACAGATACGCAGTATTTT
TRBV2	TRBJ2-5	NA	few	CASRGPPPTQYF	TGTGCCAGTCGCGGGCCCCCGCCCACCCAGTACTTC
TRBV6-2/TRBV6-3	TRBJ2-7	NA	few	CATTGTPGAEQYF	TGTGCCACCACCGGGACGCCGGGCGCCGAGCAGTACTTC
TRBV5-1	TRBJ2-1	TRBD2	NA	CASSFLAGVSSYNEQFF	TGCGCCAGCAGCTTCCTAGCGGGGGTAAGCTCCTACAATGAGCAGTTCTTC
TRBV10-2	TRBJ2-1	NA	NA	CASSESHEQFF	TGCGCCAGCAGTGAGTCCCATGAGCAGTTCTTC
TRBV12-3/TRBV12-4	TRBJ2-7	TRBD1	few	CASSSGEGQGSYEQYF	TGTGCCAGCAGTTCTGGAGAGGGACAGGGATCGTACGAGCAGTACTTC
TRBV9	TRBJ2-1	NA	NA	CASSALGGEQFF	TGTGCCAGCAGCGCCCTAGGGGGTGAGCAGTTCTTC
TRBV7-2	TRBJ1-2	NA	few	CASSAGPGQLNYGYTF	TGTGCCAGCAGCGCAGGGCCCGGACAGTTAAACTATGGCTACACCTTC
TRBV2	TRBJ1-1	NA	few	CASLAGMNTEAFF	TGTGCCAGCCTCGCGGGGATGAACACTGAAGCTTTCTTT
TRBV29-1	TRBJ1-1	NA	few	CSVEHGPEAFF	TGCAGCGTTGAACATGGGCCTGAAGCTTTCTTT
TRBV4-1	TRBJ1-3	NA	NA	CASSLGPNLRYLSGNTIYF	TGCGCCAGCAGCCTCGGACCGAATCTAAGATACCTCTCTGGAAACACCATATATTTT
TRBV5-1	TRBJ2-1	TRBD1	NA	CASRTGTGVLRRLNEQFF	TGCGCCAGCAGGACCGGGACAGGGGTTCTCAGACGACTCAATGAGCAGTTCTTC
TRBV7-9	TRBJ2-5	NA	few	CASSQHGRETQYF	TGTGCCAGCAGCCAACACGGCCGCGAGACCCAGTACTTC